The 31 T cell receptor beta chains below all came from one sample that was sequenced in a study of blood T cell repertoires in COVID-19. Clones were sequenced by immunoSEQ multiplex PCR, and TCRdb holds only the in-frame ones, with some missing. The sample shows some 190,000 clones, 76% of them seen only once. The specimen was peripheral blood. Every receptor here comes from a woman in her 50s with active or convalescent COVID-19.

The DNA of the CDR3 is TGTGCCAGCAGCCCCCGGGGGAGCACAGATACGCAGTATTTT. Translation: CASSPRGSTDTQYF. J is TRBJ2-3 and V is TRBV11-2; maybe TRBD2 (6 bases). Germline CDR1 SGHAT, CDR2 FQNNGV. The CDR3 totals 14 residues. The ends were cut back, 5 bases at V and 0 bases at J, with 9 bases in the middle.

The V call is TRBV4-3, the J call TRBJ1-1, with D unresolved. Germline V gene data show CDR1 as LGHNA and CDR2 as YSLEER. The CDR3 contains 13 residues. Deletions cut 3 bases from V and 0 bases from J, with 5 bases between. The CDR3 coding sequence is TGCGCCAGCAGCCAGACATTGAACACTGAAGCTTTCTTT. Its protein product is CASSQTLNTEAFF.

This clone was counted a single time. The CDR3 bases are TGTGCCAGCAGCCCCTTAGCGGGGGGCCCCGGGACCCAGTACTTC. Translating gives CASSPLAGGPGTQYF. The V call is TRBV5-6, the J call TRBJ2-5; TRBD2 matches at 10 bases. The CDR3 contains 15 residues. J was trimmed by 7 bases and V by 4 bases; bases with no gene match: 10. Germline V CDR1 and CDR2: SGHDT, YYEEEE.

This chain uses TRBV2 with TRBJ1-4, with 9 bases identical to TRBD1. CDR1 and CDR2 (germline): SNHLY, FYNNEI. The length of the CDR3 is 16 residues. V trimming: 2 bases; J trimming: 11 bases; junction bases outside the gene matches: 12. CDR3 in amino acids: CASSEIRGQGRRKLFF. In DNA, the CDR3 is TGTGCCAGCAGTGAAATAAGGGGACAGGGAAGGAGGAAACTGTTTTTT.

The V gene is TRBV7-2, the J gene TRBJ2-5; the D gene is possibly TRBD1 (6 bases). Germline V CDR1 and CDR2: SGHTA, FQGNSA. The CDR3 contains 15 residues. V was shortened by 2 bases and J by 4 bases, with 14 bases between the two germline ends. The CDR3 protein is CASSLQTGLRETQYF. The DNA of the CDR3 is TGTGCCAGCAGCTTACAGACAGGTCTTCGAGAGACCCAGTACTTC. Full variable domain (rest looked up from reference TRBV7-2 and TRBJ2-5): GAGVSQSPSNKVTEKGKDVELRCDPISGHTALYWYRQSLGQGLEFLIYFQGNSAPDKSGLPSDRFSAERTGGSVSTLTIQRTQQEDSAVYLCASSLQTGLRETQYFGPGTRLLVL.

This clone appeared many times. V usage is TRBV18 and J usage is TRBJ2-5; TRBD1 matches at 9 bases. J lost 4 bases, V lost 4 bases, and 7 bases had no gene match. Germline assignment: CDR1 KGHSH and CDR2 LQKENI. CDR3 length equals 15 residues. The CDR3 region is CASSQTRQGGETQYF. The CDR3 nucleotides read TGTGCCAGCTCACAAACCCGACAGGGGGGAGAGACCCAGTACTTC.

The chain links TRBV12-3 or TRBV12-4 to TRBJ2-7; 7 nucleotides agree with TRBD1. With 6 bases clipped from V and 1 base from J, the junction kept 3 bases outside the gene matches. CDR3 length equals 13 residues. CDR3 DNA sequence: TGTGCCAGCAGGGCAGGGGGTTCCTACGAGCAGTACTTC. Its translation: CASRAGGSYEQYF.

This clone was observed a handful of times. The chain links TRBV7-3 to TRBJ2-2, with a possible D match to TRBD2 (6 bases). Germline assignment: CDR1 SGHTA and CDR2 FQGTGA. This CDR3 spans 13 amino acids. V was clipped by 3 bases and J by 6 bases, with 8 bases between them. The CDR3 reads CASSFTGAGELFF. CDR3 coding DNA: TGTGCCAGCAGCTTTACGGGGGCCGGGGAGCTGTTTTTT.

V gene TRBV5-1 combines with J gene TRBJ2-1; D remains unclear. Germline CDR1 and CDR2: SGHRS and YFSETQ. CDR3 length: 12 residues. V gave up 2 bases and J gave up 4 bases, with 4 bases separating them. The CDR3 spells CASSFQYNEQFF. The DNA for the CDR3 is TGCGCCAGCAGCTTTCAGTACAATGAGCAGTTCTTC.

This chain joins TRBV28 and TRBJ2-2; TRBD2 matches at 11 bases. J gave up 13 bases and V 3 bases, and 10 bases lay outside the gene matches. The germline CDR1 and CDR2 sequences are MDHEN and SYDVKM. There are 15 residues in the CDR3. CDR3 loop: CASSLGLAGGKPLFF. As DNA, the CDR3 is TGTGCCAGCAGTTTGGGGCTAGCGGGAGGCAAGCCGCTGTTTTTT. Full variable domain (missing parts from reference TRBV28 and TRBJ2-2): DVKVTQSSRYLVKRTGEKVFLECVQDMDHENMFWYRQDPGLGLRLIYFSYDVKMKEKGDIPEGYSVSREKKERFSLILESASTNQTSMYLCASSLGLAGGKPLFFGEGSRLTVL.

Notes on this clone: Compared with germline, one end of the junction differs, possibly owing to a read error. The CDR3 sequence is CASSLGTGSENTIYF. For the CDR3, the DNA is TGCGCCAGCAGCCTTGGGACAGGGTCTGAAAACACCATATATTTT. The chain combines TRBV4-3 with TRBJ1-3; 9 positions match TRBD1. The CDR3 covers 15 residues. The germline V gene has CDR1 LGHNA and CDR2 YSLEER.

The V and J genes are TRBV4-3 and TRBJ2-4; 9 bases align to TRBD2. In germline, CDR1 is LGHNA, CDR2 YSLEER. The CDR3 has 21 amino acids. After removal of 0 bases from V and 0 bases from J, the junction contained 15 bases not matched to a gene. CDR3 sequence reads: CASSQDLPSGTLKVAKNIQYF. The CDR3 nucleotides are TGCGCCAGCAGCCAAGATCTGCCTAGCGGGACTCTTAAGGTAGCCAAAAACATTCAGTACTTC.

This clone was detected once. In nucleotides, the CDR3 is TGTGCCAGCAGCCCCAATGGGGGGACCAACTATGGCTACACCTTC. Translated: CASSPNGGTNYGYTF. This chain uses TRBV7-2 with TRBJ1-2; D may be TRBD1 (5 bases). With 5 bases removed from V and 2 bases from J, the gap between germline ends came to 15 bases. Germline-derived CDR1 and CDR2 are SGHTA and FQGNSA. The CDR3 is 15 residues long.

The V call is TRBV7-2, the J call TRBJ2-5, with TRBD2 matching 13 bases. The V gene end was trimmed by 1 base and the J gene end by 5 bases; junction bases not matched to a gene: 13. Germline V gene sequence: CDR1 SGHTA, CDR2 FQGNSA. The CDR3 length is 19 residues. CDR3 sequence reads: CASSLVPALAGGPRETQYF. DNA for the CDR3: TGTGCCAGCAGCTTAGTACCAGCACTAGCGGGGGGGCCTAGGGAGACCCAGTACTTC.

This chain links TRBV6-5 with TRBJ2-7; the D is unclear. The CDR3 length is 13 residues. V was pared by 2 bases and J by 2 bases, with 7 bases between. Germline V lookup: CDR1 MNHEY, CDR2 SVGAGI. CDR3 region: CASSYGGTYEQYF. The CDR3 DNA reads TGTGCCAGCAGTTACGGCGGTACCTACGAGCAGTACTTC.

This chain links TRBV28 with TRBJ2-7; tentative D call: TRBD2 (5 bases). V was shortened by 6 bases and J by 6 bases, with 15 bases between the two germline ends. The germline CDR1 and CDR2 sequences are MDHEN and SYDVKM. The CDR3 totals 13 residues. CDR3 loop: CASSPPVRAEQYF. DNA for the CDR3: TGTGCCAGCAGCCCCCCAGTGAGGGCCGAGCAGTACTTC.

This chain uses TRBV6-6 with TRBJ2-1; 9 bases map to TRBD1. The V and J ends lost 2 bases and 7 bases, in that order; junction bases with no gene match: 9. This CDR3 is built from 16 residues. Germline values: CDR1 MNHNY, CDR2 SVGAGI (reference sequence). CDR3: CASSYPGTGQQNEQFF. In DNA, the CDR3 is TGTGCCAGCAGTTACCCTGGGACAGGGCAACAAAATGAGCAGTTCTTC.

The rearrangement links TRBV5-5 to TRBJ2-7; a weak D match, TRBD1 (6 bases). Germline V gives CDR1 SGHKS, CDR2 YYEKEE (reference sequence). V dropped 0 bases and J dropped 1 base, with 11 bases sitting between them. This CDR3 contains 15 residues. The CDR3 spells CASSLGQDHSYEQYF. The CDR3 DNA follows: TGTGCCAGCAGCTTGGGACAGGACCATTCCTACGAGCAGTACTTC.

This chain uses TRBV11-3 with TRBJ2-3; perhaps TRBD2 as D (6 bases). Looked up from germline, CDR1 is SGHNT and CDR2 is YENEEA. V was cut by 6 bases and J by 3 bases, with 19 bases left in between. This CDR3 spans 16 amino acids. CDR3 nucleotides: TGTGCCAGCAGGGGGGGACGGGGGTTAGAGACAGATACGCAGTATTTT. It yields the protein CASRGGRGLETDTQYF.

The chain has TRBV6-5 and TRBJ1-1; D unresolved. This CDR3 has 16 residues. Germline lookup yields CDR1 MNHEY and CDR2 SVGAGI. The V end lost 2 bases, the J end lost 6 bases, and 19 bases lay between the germline ends. The CDR3: CASSYPQTAGEAEAFF. CDR3 sequence (DNA): TGTGCCAGCAGTTACCCACAAACTGCGGGAGAAGCTGAAGCTTTCTTT.

V is TRBV18 and J is TRBJ1-6, with 7 positions matching TRBD1. The CDR3 runs to 15 residues. CDR1 is KGHSH and CDR2 is LQKENI in the germline V gene. Germline trimming cut 3 bases from V and 6 bases from J; bases unmatched to any gene: 5. The CDR3 nucleotides read TGTGCCAGCTCACCCCAGACAGGGCCTAATTCACCCCTCCACTTT. This codes for CASSPQTGPNSPLHF. The full variable domain, with the rest looked up from reference TRBV18 and TRBJ1-6, is NAGVMQNPRHLVRRRGQEARLRCSPMKGHSHVYWYRQLPEEGLKFMVYLQKENIIDESGMPKERFSAEFPKEGPSILRIQQVVRGDSAAYFCASSPQTGPNSPLHFGNGTRLTVT.

This sequence joins TRBV30 and TRBJ1-4; 8 nucleotides match TRBD1. Trimming took 1 base from V and 5 from J; bases not matched to a gene: 6. Looked up from germline, CDR1 is GTSNPN and CDR2 is SVGIG (reference sequence). The CDR3 totals 15 residues. CDR3 DNA: TGTGCCTGGAGTGCGGACAGGGTATCAAATGAAAAACTGTTTTTT. This codes for CAWSADRVSNEKLFF.

This chain connects TRBV19 to TRBJ1-3; TRBD1 is a possible D gene (5 bases). From germline, CDR1 is LNHDA and CDR2 SQIVND (reference sequence). This CDR3 region has 16 residues. Trimming cost V 3 bases and J 0 bases, with 12 bases left between them. DNA for the CDR3: TGTGCCAGTAGTATGGGTGGCAGGGACTCTGGAAACACCATATATTTT. This gives the protein CASSMGGRDSGNTIYF.

A few counts support this clone. The chain uses TRBV5-1 and TRBJ2-3; D uncertain. This CDR3 has 15 residues. V was trimmed by 0 bases and J by 0 bases, leaving 8 bases between them. Germline-derived CDR1 and CDR2 are SGHRS and YFSETQ. CDR3 coding DNA: TGCGCCAGCAGCTTGGACACCTCTAGCACAGATACGCAGTATTTT. Its translation is CASSLDTSSTDTQYF.

V usage is TRBV7-2 and J usage is TRBJ2-7; TRBD2 matches 10 bases. This CDR3 spans 15 amino acids. Germline CDR1 SGHTA, CDR2 FQGNSA. With 1 base clipped from V and 3 bases from J, the junction kept 3 bases outside the gene matches. As DNA, the CDR3 is TGTGCCAGCAGCTTAGATATAGCGGGGGGCTACGAGCAGTACTTC. Amino acid sequence: CASSLDIAGGYEQYF.

The V and J genes are TRBV21-1 and TRBJ1-4; the table's TRBD1 call for D was not verified on the DNA. TRBV21-1 is a pseudogene locus. The CDR3 sequence is 15 residues long. This CDR3 reads CASSRAGYGNEKLFF. CDR3 bases: TGTGCCAGCAGCAGGGCAGGGTATGGTAATGAAAAACTGTTTTTT.

The chain links TRBV6-2 or TRBV6-3 to TRBJ2-1; 9 nucleotides agree with TRBD2. Germline loops: CDR1 MNHEY, CDR2 SVGEGT. With 1 base clipped from V and 8 bases from J, the junction kept 6 bases outside the gene matches. The CDR3 sequence is 15 residues long. CDR3 loop: CASSYLGLAWDEQFF. CDR3 sequence (DNA): TGTGCCAGCAGTTACTTAGGACTAGCGTGGGATGAGCAGTTCTTC.

The J gene is TRBJ2-3, the V gene TRBV7-9, with a weak D call TRBD2 (5 bases). The CDR3 spans 14 residues. In germline, CDR1 is SEHNR, CDR2 FQNEAQ (reference sequence). The ends were cut back, 3 bases at V and 2 bases at J, with 9 bases in the middle. The CDR3 DNA sequence: TGTGCCAGCAGCTTGTTAGCGTACACAGATACGCAGTATTTT. It encodes CASSLLAYTDTQYF.

The chain couples TRBV19 to TRBJ1-4, with 9 bases lining up with TRBD1. J gave up 8 bases and V 10 bases, and 17 bases lay outside the gene matches. This CDR3 is built from 16 residues. CDR1 and CDR2 (germline): LNHDA, SQIVND (reference sequence). The CDR3 DNA sequence: TGTGCCACCAGTAATAACAGGGGGCCGGCGAGGGAAAAACTGTTTTTT. This translates into CATSNNRGPAREKLFF.

The V call is TRBV2, the J call TRBJ1-5; D gene unclear. Between the trimmed V and J ends, which lost 2 bases and 7 bases, there was a span of 12 bases. CDR3 length: 14 residues. Germline assignment: CDR1 SNHLY and CDR2 FYNNEI. The CDR3 DNA sequence: TGTGCCAGCAGTGAATCTGGGCGCGGGCAGCCCCAGCATTTT. As protein: CASSESGRGQPQHF.

The CDR3 loop is CATSIQATQYF. CDR3 DNA: TGTGCCACCAGCATCCAGGCTACGCAGTATTTT. This sequence joins TRBV15 and TRBJ2-3, with D uncertain. V was clipped by 4 bases and J by 8 bases, with 7 bases between them. Germline V CDR1 and CDR2: LNHNV, YYDKDF (reference sequence). The CDR3 has 11 amino acids.